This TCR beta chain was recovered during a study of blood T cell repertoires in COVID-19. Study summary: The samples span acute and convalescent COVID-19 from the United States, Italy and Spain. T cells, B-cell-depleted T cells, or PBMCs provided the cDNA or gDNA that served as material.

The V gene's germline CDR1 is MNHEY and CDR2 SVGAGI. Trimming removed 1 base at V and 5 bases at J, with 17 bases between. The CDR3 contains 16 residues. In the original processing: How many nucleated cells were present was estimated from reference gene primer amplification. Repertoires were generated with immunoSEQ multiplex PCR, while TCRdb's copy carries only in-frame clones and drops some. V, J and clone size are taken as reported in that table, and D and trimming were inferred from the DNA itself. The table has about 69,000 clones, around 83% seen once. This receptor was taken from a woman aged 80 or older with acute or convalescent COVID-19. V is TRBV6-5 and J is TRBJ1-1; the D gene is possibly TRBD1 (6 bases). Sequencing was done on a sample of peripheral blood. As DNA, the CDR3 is TGTGCCAGCAGTTACTATTTTTCGGAAAGGGGGACTGAAGCTTTCTTT. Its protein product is CASSYYFSERGTEAFF.